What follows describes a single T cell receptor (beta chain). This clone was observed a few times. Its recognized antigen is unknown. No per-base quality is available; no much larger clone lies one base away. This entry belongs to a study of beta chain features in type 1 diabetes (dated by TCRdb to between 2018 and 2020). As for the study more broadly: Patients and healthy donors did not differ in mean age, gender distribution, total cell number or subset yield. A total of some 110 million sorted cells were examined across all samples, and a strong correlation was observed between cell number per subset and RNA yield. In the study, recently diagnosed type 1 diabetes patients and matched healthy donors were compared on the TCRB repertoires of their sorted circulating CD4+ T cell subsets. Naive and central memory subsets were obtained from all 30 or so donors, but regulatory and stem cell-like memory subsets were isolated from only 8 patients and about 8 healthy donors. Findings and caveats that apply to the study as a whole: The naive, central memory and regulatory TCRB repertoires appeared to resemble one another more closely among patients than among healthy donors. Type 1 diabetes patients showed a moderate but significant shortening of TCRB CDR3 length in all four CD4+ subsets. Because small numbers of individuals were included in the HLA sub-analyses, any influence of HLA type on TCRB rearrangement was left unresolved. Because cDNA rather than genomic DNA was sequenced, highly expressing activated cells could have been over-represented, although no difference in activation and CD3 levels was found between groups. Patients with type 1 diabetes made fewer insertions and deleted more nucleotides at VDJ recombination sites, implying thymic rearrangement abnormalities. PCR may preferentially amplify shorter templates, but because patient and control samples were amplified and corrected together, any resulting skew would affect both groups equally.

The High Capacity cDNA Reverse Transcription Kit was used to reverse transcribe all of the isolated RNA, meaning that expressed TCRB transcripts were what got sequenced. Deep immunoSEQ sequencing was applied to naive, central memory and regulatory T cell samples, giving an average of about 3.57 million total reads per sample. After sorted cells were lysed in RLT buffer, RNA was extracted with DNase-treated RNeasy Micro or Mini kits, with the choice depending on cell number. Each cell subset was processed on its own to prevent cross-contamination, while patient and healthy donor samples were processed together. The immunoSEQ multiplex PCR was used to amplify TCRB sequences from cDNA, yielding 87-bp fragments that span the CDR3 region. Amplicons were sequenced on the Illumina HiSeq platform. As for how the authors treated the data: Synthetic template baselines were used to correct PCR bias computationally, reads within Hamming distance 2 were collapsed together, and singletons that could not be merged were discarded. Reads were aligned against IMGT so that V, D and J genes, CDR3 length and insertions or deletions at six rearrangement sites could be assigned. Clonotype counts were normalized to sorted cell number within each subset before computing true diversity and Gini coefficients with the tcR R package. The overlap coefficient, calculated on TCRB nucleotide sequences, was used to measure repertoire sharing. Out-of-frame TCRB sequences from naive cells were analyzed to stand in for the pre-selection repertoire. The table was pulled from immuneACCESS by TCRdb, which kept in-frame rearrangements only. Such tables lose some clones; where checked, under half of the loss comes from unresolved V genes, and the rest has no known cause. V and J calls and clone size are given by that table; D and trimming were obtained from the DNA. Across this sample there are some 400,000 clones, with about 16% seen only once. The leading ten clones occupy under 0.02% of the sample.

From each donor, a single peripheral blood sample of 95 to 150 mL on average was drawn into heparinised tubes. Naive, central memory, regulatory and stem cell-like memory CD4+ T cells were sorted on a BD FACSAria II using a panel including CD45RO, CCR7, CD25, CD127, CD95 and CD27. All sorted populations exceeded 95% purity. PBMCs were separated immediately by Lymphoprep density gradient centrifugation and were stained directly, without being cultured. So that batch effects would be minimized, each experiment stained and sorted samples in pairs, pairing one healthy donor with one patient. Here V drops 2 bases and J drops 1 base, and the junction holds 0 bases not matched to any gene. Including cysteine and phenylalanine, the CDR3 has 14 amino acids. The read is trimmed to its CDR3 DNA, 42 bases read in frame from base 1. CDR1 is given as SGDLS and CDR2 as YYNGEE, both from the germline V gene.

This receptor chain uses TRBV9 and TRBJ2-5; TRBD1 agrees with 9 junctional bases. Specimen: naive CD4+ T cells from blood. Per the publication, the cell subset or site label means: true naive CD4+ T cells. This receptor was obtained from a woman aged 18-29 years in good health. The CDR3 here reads CASSVDRGQETQYF. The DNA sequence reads TGTGCCAGCAGCGTGGACAGGGGCCAAGAGACCCAGTACTTC.